This entry concerns a single T cell receptor beta chain. Its specificity is unknown. This may come from a read error, since a much larger clone is one base off. This record belongs to a study of post-analysis software for immune sequencing data. Study-level information: The cohort encompassed relapsing-remitting, secondary progressive and progressive-relapsing multiple sclerosis disease courses.

This CDR3 comprises 14 residues. V dropped 5 bases and J dropped 7; count of bases not matched to a gene: 7. Germline CDR1 SGHVS, CDR2 FQNEAQ. Whole-study findings and limits: For normalized Chao1 diversity, multiple sclerosis patients scored significantly lower than controls did. A handful of TRBV segments were more frequent in patients than controls; TRBV5-6, TRBV5-1 and TRBV20-1 belonged to this group. Those samples that were prepared in the same batch co-clustered strongly by F measure.

cDNA libraries for TCR beta contained unique molecular identifiers. When about 0.85 to 11 million T cells were used, they gave 500,000 or so cDNA molecules. One entry per CDR3 protein results from TCRdb running MiXCR on the PCR reads. The repertoire consists of approximately 260,000 distinct CDR3 sequences, with around 34% occurring once and the leading ten covering 4% to 6%. The chain recombines TRBV7-8 with TRBJ2-3; 9 positions agree with TRBD1. The sequenced sample consisted of blood. This receptor was obtained from a girl aged 10-17 years with multiple sclerosis. The CDR3 reads CASSTRDRANTQYF. The CDR3 nucleotides read TGTGCCAGCAGCACCCGGGACAGGGCAAATACGCAGTATTTT.